This entry lists 28 T cell receptor beta chains sequenced from one sample in a study of human T cells and chemical hapten exposure. Documented time point: pre-sensitization, week 0. Specified treatment: therapeutic diphenylcyclopropenone sensitization with weekly scalp DPC. TCRdb redid the calling of the RACE reads with MiXCR, one entry per CDR3 protein. The data contain 50,000 to 65,000 distinct CDR3 sequences, around a tenth of them seen just once; the ten biggest clones take up around 15%. The source was whole blood, collected in connection with sensitization to the hapten diphenylcyclopropenone (DPC). These receptors came from a woman aged 40 to 50 with alopecia areata. Some clones in this sample may be carry-over from other donors' samples.

This clonotype was counted at least ten times. V and J are TRBV6-5 and TRBJ2-2; 8 bases match TRBD1. With 6 bases clipped from V and 11 bases from J, the junction kept 14 bases outside the gene matches. Germline V gene data show CDR1 as MNHEY and CDR2 as SVGAGI. The CDR3 has 15 amino acids. CDR3 nucleotide sequence: TGTGCCAGCAGCACCCAGGGGGCATTCGGGGGAGAGCTGTTTTTT. It codes for CASSTQGAFGGELFF.

The chain employs TRBV14 and TRBJ1-1, with unresolved D. Trimming took off 4 bases at V and 11 bases at J, with 23 bases between the two ends. The germline gives CDR1 SGHDN, CDR2 FVKESK. This CDR3 is 15 amino acids long. The CDR3, as DNA: TGTGCCAGCAGCCCGATAGGGTTAACCGGTTCCCAGGCTTTCTTT. It specifies CASSPIGLTGSQAFF.

This clonotype was detected a few times. This chain uses TRBV28 with TRBJ1-6, with a possible D match to TRBD1 (5 bases). Germline V gene lookup returns CDR1 MDHEN and CDR2 SYDVKM. CDR3 size: 14 residues. Trimming left V 3 bases short and J 9 bases short, with 12 bases between. CDR3 sequence: CASSFGQGLSPLHF. CDR3 sequence (DNA): TGTGCCAGCAGTTTCGGGCAGGGCCTTTCACCCCTCCACTTT.

This clonotype was found many times. Here the CDR3 DNA reads TGTGCCAGCAGCCAAGAACTGGCCGGGGGGACAGATACGCAGTATTTT. It encodes CASSQELAGGTDTQYF. The chain carries TRBV4-2 and TRBJ2-3; 7 bases line up with TRBD2. The CDR3 has 16 residues. Germline V gene data show CDR1 as LGHNA and CDR2 as YNFKEQ. The V and J ends lost 0 bases and 3 bases, in that order; junction bases with no gene match: 6.

This clonotype was detected ten times or more. This chain uses TRBV3-1 with TRBJ1-1, with D unresolved. The germline gives CDR1 LGHDT, CDR2 YNNKEL (reference sequence). The germline V and J ends were trimmed by 4 bases and 5 bases, with 14 bases remaining between them. This CDR3 has 14 amino acids. The CDR3 sequence is CASSPTTVGTEAFF. The CDR3, as DNA: TGTGCCAGCAGCCCTACTACGGTTGGGACTGAAGCTTTCTTT. Based on the CDR3 plus reference TRBV3-1 and TRBJ1-1, the full variable domain is DTAVSQTPKYLVTQMGNDKSIKCEQNLGHDTMYWYKQDSKKFLKIMFSYNNKELIINETVPNRFSPKSPDKAHLNLHINSLELGDSAVYFCASSPTTVGTEAFFGQGTRLTVV.

The chain joins TRBV7-9 to TRBJ1-2; D remains unclear. Trimming pared 5 bases from V and 4 bases from J, leaving 11 bases between. Germline loops: CDR1 SEHNR, CDR2 FQNEAQ (reference sequence). The CDR3 sequence is 13 residues long. CDR3 in DNA: TGTGCCAGCAGCAGTACAGTTATCTATGGCTACACCTTC. This encodes CASSSTVIYGYTF.

This clonotype has only a few counts. V usage is TRBV12-5 and J usage is TRBJ2-7; 8 nucleotides match TRBD2. This CDR3 has 13 residues. Germline values: CDR1 LGHNT, CDR2 FRNRAP. With V trimmed by 3 bases and J by 2 bases, 0 bases remained unmatched. CDR3 sequence reads: CASGLAGAYEQYF. In DNA, the CDR3 is TGTGCTAGTGGTTTAGCGGGGGCCTACGAGCAGTACTTC. Filled out from reference TRBV12-5 and TRBJ2-7, the complete variable domain reads DARVTQTPRHKVTEMGQEVTMRCQPILGHNTVFWYRQTMMQGLELLAYFRNRAPLDDSGMPKDRFSAEMPDATLATLKIQPSEPRDSAVYFCASGLAGAYEQYFGPGTRLTVT.

This clonotype was picked up many times. This chain links TRBV5-1 with TRBJ1-1; TRBD1 agrees at 7 bases. Trimming at V came to 4 bases and at J to 8 bases, leaving 5 bases not matched to a gene. The CDR3 is 12 residues long. CDR1 and CDR2 from the germline V gene are SGHRS and YFSETQ. CDR3 DNA: TGCGCCAGCAGCGGCGGGACAGTCGAAGCTTTCTTT. Translation: CASSGGTVEAFF. Full variable domain (remainder filled in from reference TRBV5-1 and TRBJ1-1): KAGVTQTPRYLIKTRGQQVTLSCSPISGHRSVSWYQQTPGQGLQFLFEYFSETQRNKGNFPGRFSGRQFSNSRSEMNVSTLELGDSALYLCASSGGTVEAFFGQGTRLTVV.

In this sample, this clonotype turned up many times. The V and J genes are TRBV7-9 and TRBJ1-1, with D hard to call. The length of the CDR3 is 16 residues. Per germline, CDR1 SEHNR and CDR2 FQNEAQ (reference sequence). Trimming shortened V by 1 base and J by 0 bases, and 12 bases separated the two germline ends. The DNA for the CDR3 is TGTGCCAGCAGCTTAGTCTTCGGGTTGATGAACACTGAAGCTTTCTTT. Translating gives CASSLVFGLMNTEAFF.

This clonotype was observed a handful of times. The chain couples TRBV30 to TRBJ1-1; the D is unclear. CDR3 size: 15 residues. The V and J ends lost 2 bases and 0 bases respectively, with 13 bases between them. Germline V gene sequence: CDR1 GTSNPN, CDR2 SVGIG (reference sequence). The CDR3 is CAWSPGSFLNTEAFF. CDR3 DNA: TGTGCCTGGAGTCCCGGGAGTTTCCTGAACACTGAAGCTTTCTTT.

V and J are TRBV6-6 and TRBJ2-6; D might be TRBD1 or TRBD2, each matching 5 bases. Germline V gene lookup returns CDR1 MNHNY and CDR2 SVGAGI (reference sequence). There are 15 residues in the CDR3. The V end lost 4 bases, the J end lost 0 bases, and 7 bases lay between the germline ends. The CDR3 DNA reads as TGTGCCAGCAGTTGGGACCCCTCTGGGGCCAACGTCCTGACTTTC. Its translation is CASSWDPSGANVLTF.

This clonotype was observed at least ten times. The gene calls are TRBV4-1 and TRBJ1-5; no reliable D call. This CDR3 comprises 16 residues. The V end lost 1 base, the J end lost 4 bases, and 14 bases lay between the germline ends. Germline V gene data show CDR1 as MGHRA and CDR2 as YSYEKL. The CDR3 bases are TGCGCCAGCAGCCAAGGGGTCACCCTAAGTAATCAGCCCCAGCATTTT. This codes for CASSQGVTLSNQPQHF.

This clonotype was seen many times. The chain couples TRBV7-6 to TRBJ2-2; TRBD1 or TRBD2 may be the D gene (6 bases each). Trimming left V 5 bases short and J 6 bases short, with 16 bases between. This CDR3 is built from 15 residues. Germline V lookup: CDR1 SGHVS, CDR2 FNYEAQ. The CDR3 reads CASSKRRGNAGELFF. In DNA, the CDR3 is TGTGCCAGCAGCAAACGGAGGGGGAATGCCGGGGAGCTGTTTTTT.

The sample holds many counts of this clonotype. V usage is TRBV5-6 and J usage is TRBJ2-3; D is perhaps TRBD2 (6 bases). There are 13 residues in the CDR3. The germline CDR1 and CDR2 sequences are SGHDT and YYEEEE. V lost 5 bases and J 2 bases, leaving 9 bases between the germline ends. CDR3 nucleotide sequence: TGTGCCAGCAGAGCGGGCAACACAGATACGCAGTATTTT. Translation: CASRAGNTDTQYF.

The V call is TRBV6-5, the J call TRBJ2-7, with D tentatively TRBD1 (5 bases). This CDR3 spans 14 amino acids. Trimming pared 6 bases from V and 2 bases from J, leaving 14 bases between. The germline CDR1 and CDR2 sequences are MNHEY and SVGAGI. CDR3 DNA: TGTGCCAGCAGGCCCGTGGGGCGGCCCTACGAGCAGTACTTC. Translated, it gives CASRPVGRPYEQYF.

This clonotype was counted at least ten times. In nucleotides, the CDR3 is TGTGCCAGCAGCTTGAACTATAACACCGGGGAGCTGTTTTTT. Its translation is CASSLNYNTGELFF. This sequence joins TRBV5-4 and TRBJ2-2; D unclear. V was shortened by 1 base and J by 2 bases, with 6 bases between the two germline ends. The V gene's germline CDR1 is SGHNT and CDR2 YYREEE (reference sequence). The CDR3 runs to 14 residues. The variable domain in full, completed from reference TRBV5-4 and TRBJ2-2, reads ETGVTQSPTHLIKTRGQQVTLRCSSQSGHNTVSWYQQALGQGPQFIFQYYREEENGRGNFPPRFSGLQFPNYSSELNVNALELDDSALYLCASSLNYNTGELFFGEGSRLTVL.

The chain combines TRBV5-1 with TRBJ1-1; D gene uncertain. Germline CDR1 reads SGHRS; CDR2 reads YFSETQ. Trimming shortened V by 2 bases and J by 3 bases, and 8 bases separated the two germline ends. This CDR3 is 13 amino acids long. CDR3 residues: CASSLETYTEAFF. The CDR3 bases are TGCGCCAGCAGCTTAGAGACATACACTGAAGCTTTCTTT.

This rearrangement joins TRBV28 to TRBJ2-5; D might be TRBD2 (6 bases). CDR3 length: 14 amino acids. Trimming took off 8 bases at V and 5 bases at J, with 18 bases between the two ends. Germline loops: CDR1 MDHEN, CDR2 SYDVKM. This CDR3 reads CASGEANDPETQYF. For the CDR3, the DNA is TGTGCCAGCGGGGAGGCCAACGATCCCGAGACCCAGTACTTC.

At least ten counts were recorded for this clonotype. V gene TRBV7-8 combines with J gene TRBJ2-1; D remains unclear. CDR3 length: 15 amino acids. Germline V CDR1 and CDR2: SGHVS, FQNEAQ. V was pared by 3 bases and J by 0 bases, with 9 bases between. The CDR3 coding sequence is TGTGCCAGCAGCTTCCGGCCGAGCTCCTACAATGAGCAGTTCTTC. Amino acids: CASSFRPSSYNEQFF.

A few counts support this clonotype. The chain links TRBV19 to TRBJ1-3, with TRBD1 matching 9 bases. The V gene end was trimmed by 10 bases and the J gene end by 4 bases; junction bases not matched to a gene: 17. The CDR3 is 17 residues long. Germline V CDR1 and CDR2: LNHDA, SQIVND (reference sequence). CDR3 DNA: TGTGCCACCACCATCACGGCCGCGGGGACAGGGGGAAACACCATATATTTT. This sequence encodes CATTITAAGTGGNTIYF.

This clonotype was recorded at least ten times. The chain combines TRBV12-3 or TRBV12-4 with TRBJ2-7, with D possibly being TRBD2 (6 bases). The V end lost 6 bases, the J end lost 3 bases, and 18 bases lay between the germline ends. The CDR3 runs to 15 residues. The CDR3 loop is CASREVGGRSYEQYF. In DNA form, the CDR3 reads TGTGCCAGCAGGGAGGTGGGGGGTCGTAGCTACGAGCAGTACTTC.

This clonotype was seen many times. V usage is TRBV6-2 or TRBV6-3 and J usage is TRBJ1-6; a possible D gene is TRBD1 (5 bases). Germline V gives CDR1 MNHEY, CDR2 SVGEGT. V shed 10 bases and J shed 0 bases, with 22 bases lying between them. CDR3 length: 18 amino acids. The CDR3 DNA sequence: TGTGCCACCCAGGGCAGGCGAGACACGAGCTCCTATAATTCACCCCTCCACTTT. Protein sequence: CATQGRRDTSSYNSPLHF.

This clonotype has a count of ten or more. This chain joins TRBV11-2 and TRBJ2-3; 7 bases fit TRBD2. The CDR3 runs 16 residues. Germline V gene sequence: CDR1 SGHAT, CDR2 FQNNGV. The junction had 7 bases not matched to a gene; V was cut back by 4 bases and J by 0 bases. CDR3 bases: TGTGCCAGCAGCTACCTGACTAGCCCGAGCACAGATACGCAGTATTTT. It codes for CASSYLTSPSTDTQYF.

This clonotype showed up many times. CDR3 nucleotides: TGCAGTGCTAGAGACCAGGGGCGATTCACTGAAGCTTTCTTT. Translated: CSARDQGRFTEAFF. This chain uses TRBV20-1 with TRBJ1-1; perhaps TRBD1 as D (6 bases). Germline CDR1 reads DFQATT; CDR2 reads SNEGSKA (reference sequence). The CDR3 totals 14 residues. The germline V and J ends were trimmed by 0 bases and 4 bases, with 12 bases remaining between them.

V and J are TRBV3-1 and TRBJ2-3; TRBD1 might be the D (6 bases). This CDR3 comprises 15 residues. Trimming removed 4 bases from V and 3 bases from J, with 14 bases in between. The germline V gene has CDR1 LGHDT and CDR2 YNNKEL (reference sequence). The CDR3 region has the DNA TGTGCCAGCAGCCTAATCCTTAGGGGGACAGATACGCAGTATTTT. This codes for CASSLILRGTDTQYF.

The table lists this clonotype with many counts. The chain carries TRBV20-1 and TRBJ2-1; 13 positions match TRBD2. V lost 3 bases to trimming and J lost 3 bases; unmatched junction nucleotides: 5. This CDR3 region has 16 residues. Germline V lookup: CDR1 DFQATT, CDR2 SNEGSKA (reference sequence). The CDR3 sequence: CSASGLAGVVYNEQFF. Written as DNA, the CDR3 is TGCAGTGCTAGTGGACTAGCGGGGGTTGTCTACAATGAGCAGTTCTTC.

The rearrangement joins TRBV6-6 to TRBJ1-6, with TRBD1 as a possible D gene (5 bases). This CDR3 spans 14 amino acids. Germline loops: CDR1 MNHNY, CDR2 SVGAGI (reference sequence). V gave up 4 bases and J gave up 5 bases, with 9 bases separating them. The CDR3 nucleotides read TGTGCCAGCAGTTCCAGGGAGAATAATTCACCCCTCCACTTT. This codes for CASSSRENNSPLHF.

V gene TRBV18 combines with J gene TRBJ1-5; the D is unclear. Germline values: CDR1 KGHSH, CDR2 LQKENI. The CDR3 totals 14 residues. Trimming removed 3 bases from V and 1 base from J, with 7 bases in between. This CDR3 is CASSPSGSNQPQHF. The CDR3 region has the DNA TGTGCCAGCTCACCGTCCGGGAGCAATCAGCCCCAGCATTTT. The full variable domain, its missing parts supplied by reference TRBV18 and TRBJ1-5, is NAGVMQNPRHLVRRRGQEARLRCSPMKGHSHVYWYRQLPEEGLKFMVYLQKENIIDESGMPKERFSAEFPKEGPSILRIQQVVRGDSAAYFCASSPSGSNQPQHFGDGTRLSIL.